This T cell receptor beta chain is drawn from a study of T-cell reconstitution after alpha-beta-depleted transplantation in children. Trimming pared 6 bases from V and 0 bases from J, leaving 13 bases between. This CDR3 has 15 amino acids. This clonotype has at least ten counts. Molecular barcoding with unique molecular identifiers was used for the TCRbeta library. Each CDR3 protein is one row after TCRdb ran MiXCR on the PCR reads. The sample shows 420,000 or so distinct CDR3 sequences, about a tenth of them seen only once. This TCR was recovered from a human donor who donated a stem cell graft to a child with acute myeloid leukemia. The source material was PBMCs from the stem cell graft donor, sampled from the stem cell graft. The chain uses TRBV12-3 or TRBV12-4 and TRBJ2-3; a possible D gene is TRBD2 (5 bases). In DNA form, the CDR3 reads TGTGCCAGCAGCCCCGGGAACCCCAGCACAGATACGCAGTATTTT. It yields the protein CASSPGNPSTDTQYF.